A single sample gave rise to the 20 T cell receptor beta chains below, sequenced in a study of cytomegalovirus exposure and HLA in healthy donors. Primers included in the PCR were 60 Vbeta and 13 Jbeta primers. Sequenced by immunoSEQ multiplex PCR; TCRdb stores in-frame clones only, minus some. The sample has some 250,000 clones; more than 75% are singletons. The specimen sequenced was PBMCs. The receptors stem from a woman aged 40-49 years in good health and CMV-seropositive.

This clone was observed a handful of times. The chain couples TRBV2 to TRBJ2-3; the D is unclear. The CDR3 runs 12 residues. Trimming took 10 bases from V and 2 from J, leaving 10 bases between them. The germline V gene encodes CDR1 SNHLY and CDR2 FYNNEI. The CDR3 here is CATVLITDTQYF. The CDR3 DNA reads TGTGCCACAGTCCTGATCACAGATACGCAGTATTTT.

This clone has a handful of counts. This sequence joins TRBV7-2 and TRBJ1-2; 10 bases align to TRBD1. V gave up 3 bases and J gave up 8 bases; unmatched junction bases: 3. Per germline, CDR1 SGHTA and CDR2 FQGNSA. This CDR3 comprises 13 residues. The CDR3: CASSFGTGVGYTF. The DNA for the CDR3 is TGTGCCAGCAGCTTCGGGACAGGGGTCGGCTACACCTTC. Together with reference TRBV7-2 and TRBJ1-2, the CDR3 gives the full variable domain: GAGVSQSPSNKVTEKGKDVELRCDPISGHTALYWYRQSLGQGLEFLIYFQGNSAPDKSGLPSDRFSAERTGGSVSTLTIQRTQQEDSAVYLCASSFGTGVGYTFGSGTRLTVV.

The chain has TRBV21-1 and TRBJ2-7; no DNA check was done on the table's D call, TRBD1. TRBV21-1 is tagged as a pseudogene. The CDR3 runs 17 residues. CDR3 in amino acids: CASSKKKVQGSYYEQYF. CDR3 DNA sequence: TGTGCCAGCAGCAAAAAGAAAGTGCAGGGCTCGTACTACGAGCAGTACTTC.

This chain joins TRBV6-5 and TRBJ1-2; D ambiguous. The CDR3 consists of 11 residues. The V gene's germline CDR1 is MNHEY and CDR2 SVGAGI. V was shortened by 4 bases and J by 11 bases, with 11 bases between the two germline ends. The CDR3 protein is CASSSHMRYTF. DNA of the CDR3: TGTGCCAGCAGTTCCCACATGAGGTACACCTTC.

The chain employs TRBV7-3 and TRBJ1-1, with 8 bases lining up with TRBD1. The ends lost 4 bases at V and 3 bases at J; junction bases unmatched: 1. There are 13 residues in the CDR3. Germline V gene lookup returns CDR1 SGHTA and CDR2 FQGTGA. The CDR3 spells CASSSQGDTEAFF. As DNA, the CDR3 is TGTGCCAGCAGCTCACAGGGGGACACTGAAGCTTTCTTT.

This chain links TRBV5-1 with TRBJ2-3; D might be TRBD2 (7 bases). The CDR3 consists of 16 residues. With 4 bases removed from V and 2 bases from J, the gap between germline ends came to 17 bases. Germline lookup yields CDR1 SGHRS and CDR2 YFSETQ. Here the CDR3 DNA reads TGCGCCAGCAGCCTCGCGGGGGCGGGTTTCACAGATACGCAGTATTTT. The encoded protein is CASSLAGAGFTDTQYF.

V usage is TRBV6-5 and J usage is TRBJ2-1, with a weak D call TRBD2 (5 bases). Trimming pared 0 bases from V and 6 bases from J, leaving 12 bases between. Germline loops: CDR1 MNHEY, CDR2 SVGAGI. The CDR3 has 15 residues. This CDR3 reads CASSYSGMRLNEQFF. CDR3 bases: TGTGCCAGCAGTTACTCCGGGATGAGGCTCAATGAGCAGTTCTTC.

The V call is TRBV19, the J call TRBJ2-6; weak D call: TRBD2 (7 bases). Germline loops: CDR1 LNHDA, CDR2 SQIVND (reference sequence). V was trimmed by 6 bases and J by 3 bases, leaving 15 bases between them. The CDR3 is 16 residues long. This CDR3 reads CASRNRGADGANVLTF. The CDR3, as DNA: TGTGCCAGTAGAAACCGGGGGGCGGATGGGGCCAACGTCCTGACTTTC. Looking up the rest from reference TRBV19 and TRBJ2-6 gives the full variable domain: DGGITQSPKYLFRKEGQNVTLSCEQNLNHDAMYWYRQDPGQGLRLIYYSQIVNDFQKGDIAEGYSVSREKKESFPLTVTSAQKNPTAFYLCASRNRGADGANVLTFGAGSRLTVL.

The chain links TRBV9 to TRBJ2-3, with 7 bases lining up with TRBD2. From germline, CDR1 is SGDLS and CDR2 YYNGEE. Unmatched junction bases numbered 12, after V lost 2 bases and J lost 6 bases. This CDR3 spans 16 amino acids. DNA of the CDR3: TGTGCCAGCAGCGTGCCTCCGGGGGGTAGCGTCGATACGCAGTATTTT. It yields the protein CASSVPPGGSVDTQYF.

The chain carries TRBV2 and TRBJ2-7; 11 bases are a match to TRBD1. Looked up from germline, CDR1 is SNHLY and CDR2 is FYNNEI. V was pared by 6 bases and J by 4 bases, with 5 bases of the junction left unmatched. CDR3 length equals 14 residues. The CDR3 region is CASRVGQGAYEQYF. CDR3 DNA: TGTGCCAGCAGGGTTGGACAGGGGGCTTACGAGCAGTACTTC.

The gene calls are TRBV7-9 and TRBJ1-1; D perhaps matches TRBD1 (5 bases). Trimming took off 0 bases at V and 5 bases at J, with 10 bases between the two ends. Germline V gene sequence: CDR1 SEHNR, CDR2 FQNEAQ (reference sequence). This CDR3 is 14 amino acids long. The CDR3 protein is CASSLAQGITEAFF. Written as DNA, the CDR3 is TGTGCCAGCAGCTTAGCTCAGGGAATAACTGAAGCTTTCTTT.

The rearrangement uses TRBV7-3 and TRBJ2-3, with 8 bases matching TRBD2. Germline CDR1 is SGHTA and CDR2 is FQGTGA. V was pared by 6 bases and J by 0 bases, with 5 bases of the junction left unmatched. The CDR3 is made up of 15 amino acids. The CDR3 loop reads CASSLAGRSTDTQYF. CDR3 DNA sequence: TGTGCCAGCAGTCTAGCGGGCCGAAGCACAGATACGCAGTATTTT.

The chain couples TRBV27 to TRBJ2-7; 7 positions agree with TRBD1. This CDR3 is 14 amino acids long. The J segment lost 5 bases and the V segment lost 6 bases, leaving 10 bases of the junction unmatched. Germline V gene lookup returns CDR1 MNHEY and CDR2 SMNVEV (reference sequence). Here the CDR3 reads CASSLDRAENEQYF. The CDR3 nucleotides are TGTGCCAGCAGCCTCGACAGGGCTGAAAACGAGCAGTACTTC.

The V gene is TRBV19, the J gene TRBJ1-2; 7 nucleotides align to TRBD1. J lost 1 base, V lost 6 bases, and 2 bases had no gene match. The germline V gene encodes CDR1 LNHDA and CDR2 SQIVND (reference sequence). There are 13 residues in the CDR3. Written as DNA, the CDR3 is TGTGCCAGTAGCGGGACAGTTAACTATGGCTACACCTTC. Protein sequence: CASSGTVNYGYTF.

The table lists this clone with a few counts. The V and J genes are TRBV6-1 and TRBJ1-6, with TRBD1 matching 8 bases. Unmatched junction bases numbered 2, after V lost 3 bases and J lost 10 bases. This CDR3 is 13 amino acids long. The germline gives CDR1 MNHNS, CDR2 SASEGT. This CDR3 reads CASSDRDRSPLHF. The CDR3 DNA is TGTGCCAGCAGTGATAGGGACAGGTCACCCCTCCACTTT.

DNA of the CDR3: TGCGCCAGCAGCCAGCTTCCACTCAACCAAGAGACCCAGTACTTC. It is translated as CASSQLPLNQETQYF. V usage is TRBV4-1 and J usage is TRBJ2-5; D gene ambiguous. This CDR3 has 15 residues. V was pared by 3 bases and J by 0 bases, with 11 bases between. Looked up from germline, CDR1 is MGHRA and CDR2 is YSYEKL.

This clone was detected only a few times. This chain links TRBV14 with TRBJ1-1, with 7 nucleotides matching TRBD1. The CDR3 contains 15 residues. Germline CDR1 SGHDN, CDR2 FVKESK. V shed 2 bases and J 0 bases; nucleotides not matched to a gene: 3. The CDR3 sequence: CASSQYRGMNTEAFF. CDR3 DNA: TGTGCCAGCAGCCAATACAGGGGCATGAACACTGAAGCTTTCTTT.

Here the CDR3 reads CASSLGQGVGTEAFF. The CDR3 bases are TGTGCCAGCAGCTTAGGACAGGGGGTGGGCACTGAAGCTTTCTTT. V and J are TRBV7-9 and TRBJ1-1; TRBD1 agrees at 9 bases. Looked up from germline, CDR1 is SEHNR and CDR2 is FQNEAQ (reference sequence). This CDR3 is 15 amino acids long. J lost 4 bases, V lost 1 base, and 4 bases had no gene match.

The sample holds a few counts of this clone. The chain couples TRBV19 to TRBJ1-2; 8 bases fit TRBD1. CDR3 length equals 15 residues. Unmatched junction bases numbered 13, after V lost 5 bases and J lost 8 bases. In germline, CDR1 is LNHDA, CDR2 SQIVND (reference sequence). This CDR3 reads CASSGPARTGKGYTF. For the CDR3, the DNA is TGTGCCAGTAGTGGTCCCGCCAGGACAGGGAAAGGCTACACCTTC.

The rearrangement links TRBV6-1 to TRBJ1-1; 7 positions match TRBD1. Trimming cost V 9 bases and J 2 bases; bases outside gene matches: 9. Germline-derived CDR1 and CDR2 are MNHNS and SASEGT. The CDR3 sequence is 14 residues long. CDR3 bases: TGTGCCAGTTCGACAGGGCCCCCTAACACTGAAGCTTTCTTT. Its protein is CASSTGPPNTEAFF.